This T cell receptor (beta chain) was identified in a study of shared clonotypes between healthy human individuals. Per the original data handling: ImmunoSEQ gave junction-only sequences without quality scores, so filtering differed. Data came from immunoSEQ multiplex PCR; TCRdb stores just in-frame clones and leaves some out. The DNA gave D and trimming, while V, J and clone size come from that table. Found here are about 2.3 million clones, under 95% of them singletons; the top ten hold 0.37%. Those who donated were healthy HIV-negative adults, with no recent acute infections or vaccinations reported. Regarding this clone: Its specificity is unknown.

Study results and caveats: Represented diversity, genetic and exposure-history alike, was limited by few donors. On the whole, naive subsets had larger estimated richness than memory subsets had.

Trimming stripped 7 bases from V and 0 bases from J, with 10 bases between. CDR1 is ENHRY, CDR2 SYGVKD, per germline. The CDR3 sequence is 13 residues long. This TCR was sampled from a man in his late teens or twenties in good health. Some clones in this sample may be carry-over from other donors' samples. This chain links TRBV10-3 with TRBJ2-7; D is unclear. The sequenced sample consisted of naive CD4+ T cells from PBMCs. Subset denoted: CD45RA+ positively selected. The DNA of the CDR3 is TGTGCCATCATGGGCAGCGACTCCTACGAGCAGTACTTC. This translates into CAIMGSDSYEQYF.